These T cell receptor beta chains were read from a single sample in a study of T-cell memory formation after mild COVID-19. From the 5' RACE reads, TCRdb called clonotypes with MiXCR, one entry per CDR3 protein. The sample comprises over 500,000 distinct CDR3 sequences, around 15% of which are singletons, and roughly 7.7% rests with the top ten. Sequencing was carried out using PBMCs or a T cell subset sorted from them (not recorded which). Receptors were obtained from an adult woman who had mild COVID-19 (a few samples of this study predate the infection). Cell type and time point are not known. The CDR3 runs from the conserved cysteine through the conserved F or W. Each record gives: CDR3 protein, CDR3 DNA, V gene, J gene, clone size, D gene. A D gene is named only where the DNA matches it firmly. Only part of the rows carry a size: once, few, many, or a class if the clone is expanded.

CDR3: CASRSSAGNMNTEAFF
DNA: TGCGCCAGCAGGTCGAGCGCAGGCAACATGAACACTGAAGCTTTCTTT
V: TRBV5-1
J: TRBJ1-1
size: .
D: .

CDR3: CASSQQGGPQHF
DNA: TGTGCCAGCAGCCAACAGGGAGGGCCCCAGCATTTT
V: TRBV12-3/TRBV12-4
J: TRBJ1-5
size: few
D: .

CDR3: CASSFEDYETQYF
DNA: TGTGCCAGCAGTTTCGAGGACTACGAGACCCAGTACTTC
V: TRBV12-3/TRBV12-4
J: TRBJ2-5
size: .
D: .

CDR3: CSVDQTVSYNEQFF
DNA: TGCAGCGTTGACCAGACGGTCTCCTACAATGAGCAGTTCTTC
V: TRBV29-1
J: TRBJ2-1
size: few
D: .

CDR3: CASSYDRYYGYTF
DNA: TGTGCCAGCAGTTACGACAGATACTATGGCTACACCTTC
V: TRBV6-5
J: TRBJ1-2
size: .
D: .

CDR3: CASRPDETGNTIYF
DNA: TGTGCCAGCAGGCCCGACGAGACTGGAAACACCATATATTTT
V: TRBV6-6
J: TRBJ1-3
size: few
D: .

CDR3: CASSQDPEWAGYEQYF
DNA: TGCGCCAGCAGCCAAGATCCTGAGTGGGCGGGGTACGAGCAGTACTTC
V: TRBV4-1
J: TRBJ2-7
size: .
D: .

CDR3: CASSLTHRGSDTQYF
DNA: TGTGCCAGCAGCTTGACCCATCGAGGGTCAGATACGCAGTATTTT
V: TRBV7-8
J: TRBJ2-3
size: many
D: .

CDR3: CSGEVGIQETQYF
DNA: TGCAGCGGCGAAGTTGGGATCCAAGAGACCCAGTACTTC
V: TRBV29-1
J: TRBJ2-5
size: .
D: .

CDR3: CASRPAGGSWEQYF
DNA: TGTGCCAGCAGGCCCGCAGGGGGCTCTTGGGAGCAGTACTTC
V: TRBV12-3/TRBV12-4
J: TRBJ2-7
size: many
D: TRBD1

CDR3: CASSYDRERGYEQYF
DNA: TGCGCCAGCAGCTACGACCGGGAACGGGGCTACGAGCAGTACTTC
V: TRBV5-1
J: TRBJ2-7
size: .
D: .

CDR3: CSVEVRAGFRDRPVEAFF
DNA: TGCAGCGTTGAAGTCAGAGCCGGATTCAGGGACAGGCCGGTTGAAGCTTTCTTT
V: TRBV29-1
J: TRBJ1-1
size: few
D: TRBD1

CDR3: CASSLETGPYNEQFF
DNA: TGCGCCAGCAGCTTAGAGACAGGGCCCTACAATGAGCAGTTCTTC
V: TRBV5-1
J: TRBJ2-1
size: .
D: TRBD1

CDR3: CASSTGAGYTF
DNA: TGTGCCAGCAGCACAGGGGCTGGCTACACCTTC
V: TRBV6-5
J: TRBJ1-2
size: .
D: TRBD1

CDR3: CASSEGEALYNEQFF
DNA: TGTGCCAGCAGCGAGGGAGAGGCTCTCTACAATGAGCAGTTCTTC
V: TRBV4-2
J: TRBJ2-1
size: .
D: .

CDR3: CASSLEHSGEQFF
DNA: TGTGCCAGCAGCTTAGAGCACAGCGGGGAACAGTTCTTC
V: TRBV7-9
J: TRBJ2-1
size: .
D: TRBD2

CDR3: CASSLGGTNNEQFF
DNA: TGCGCCAGCAGCTTGGGGGGTACGAACAATGAGCAGTTCTTC
V: TRBV5-1
J: TRBJ2-1
size: few
D: .

CDR3: CASSHGTSGTYEQYF
DNA: TGTGCCAGCAGTCACGGGACTAGCGGGACCTACGAGCAGTACTTC
V: TRBV7-8
J: TRBJ2-7
size: few
D: TRBD2

CDR3: CASSSTGAWEQYF
DNA: TGTGCCAGCAGCTCAACAGGGGCCTGGGAGCAGTACTTC
V: TRBV13
J: TRBJ2-7
size: few
D: TRBD1

CDR3: CSVGLAGGPGELFF
DNA: TGCAGCGTTGGACTAGCGGGAGGGCCGGGGGAGCTGTTTTTT
V: TRBV29-1
J: TRBJ2-2
size: .
D: TRBD2

CDR3: CASSGRATGRFYNEQFF
DNA: TGCGCCAGCAGCGGGCGGGCTACAGGGAGATTTTACAATGAGCAGTTCTTC
V: TRBV5-1
J: TRBJ2-1
size: few
D: .

CDR3: CASSYSIRTGGLLGDQPQHF
DNA: TGTGCCAGCAGTTACTCGATCCGGACAGGGGGCCTCCTTGGCGATCAGCCCCAGCATTTT
V: TRBV6-2/TRBV6-3
J: TRBJ1-5
size: few
D: TRBD1

CDR3: CATRQGRELNYEQYF
DNA: TGTGCCACCCGTCAAGGCAGGGAGTTGAACTACGAGCAGTACTTC
V: TRBV19
J: TRBJ2-7
size: .
D: .

CDR3: CSAREGSEVVNEQFF
DNA: TGCAGTGCTAGAGAAGGGTCCGAAGTGGTTAATGAGCAGTTCTTC
V: TRBV20-1
J: TRBJ2-1
size: .
D: .

CDR3: CASSLAGEVGLYNEQFF
DNA: TGTGCCAGCAGCCTAGCGGGAGAAGTGGGTCTCTACAATGAGCAGTTCTTC
V: TRBV12-3/TRBV12-4
J: TRBJ2-1
size: few
D: TRBD2

CDR3: CASSKDRVEETQYF
DNA: TGTGCCAGCAGCAAAGACAGGGTTGAAGAGACCCAGTACTTC
V: TRBV21-1
J: TRBJ2-5
size: .
D: .